Described below is a single TCR beta chain sequence and its context. Source study methods: Reference gene primers were amplified, and this amplification served to estimate nucleated cell counts. The method was immunoSEQ multiplex PCR; TCRdb's version includes in-frame clones alone and lacks a portion of them. D and trimming were read from the DNA, whereas the V and J calls and clone size are those reported in that table. The sample records over 150,000 clones, 75% to 95% being singletons. CDR3 size: 13 residues. Germline V gene data show CDR1 as SGHTA and CDR2 as FQGTGA. V lost 1 base and J lost 7, with 10 bases in between. This entry belongs to a study of blood T cell repertoires in COVID-19. Study details: Acute and convalescent COVID-19 samples came from the United States, Italy and Spain. PBMCs, B-cell-depleted T cells, or T cells provided the cDNA or gDNA that made up the material.

What was sequenced was peripheral blood. The origin of this receptor is a man over 45 with acute or convalescent COVID-19. This sequence joins TRBV7-3 and TRBJ1-1; D uncertain. CDR3 residues: CASSLSAADEAFF. The DNA of the CDR3 is TGTGCCAGCAGCTTAAGCGCGGCAGATGAAGCTTTCTTT. Combining the CDR3 with reference TRBV7-3 and TRBJ1-1 gives the whole variable domain GAGVSQTPSNKVTEKGKYVELRCDPISGHTALYWYRQSLGQGPEFLIYFQGTGAADDSGLPNDRFFAVRPEGSVSTLKIQRTERGDSAVYLCASSLSAADEAFFGQGTRLTVV.